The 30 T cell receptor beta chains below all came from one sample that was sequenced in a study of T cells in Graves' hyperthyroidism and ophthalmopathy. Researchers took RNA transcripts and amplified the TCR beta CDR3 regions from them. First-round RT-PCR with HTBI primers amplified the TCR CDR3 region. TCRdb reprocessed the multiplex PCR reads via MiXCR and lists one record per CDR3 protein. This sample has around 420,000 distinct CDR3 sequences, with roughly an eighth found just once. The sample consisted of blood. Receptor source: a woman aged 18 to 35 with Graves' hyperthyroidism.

CDR3 DNA sequence: TGCGCCAGCAGCCAAGAACTAGTACAAGAGACCCAGTACTTC. Translating gives CASSQELVQETQYF. This rearrangement joins TRBV4-3 to TRBJ2-5, with a possible D match to TRBD2 (5 bases). The V end lost 0 bases, the J end lost 2 bases, and 7 bases lay between the germline ends. This CDR3 contains 14 residues. CDR1 LGHNA and CDR2 YSLEER come from the germline V gene.

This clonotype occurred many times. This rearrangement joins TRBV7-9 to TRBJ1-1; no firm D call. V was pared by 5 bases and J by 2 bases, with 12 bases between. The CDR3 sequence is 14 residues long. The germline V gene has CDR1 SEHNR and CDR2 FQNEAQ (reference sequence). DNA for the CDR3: TGTGCCAGCAGCAAATCCCCAGGAAACACTGAAGCTTTCTTT. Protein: CASSKSPGNTEAFF.

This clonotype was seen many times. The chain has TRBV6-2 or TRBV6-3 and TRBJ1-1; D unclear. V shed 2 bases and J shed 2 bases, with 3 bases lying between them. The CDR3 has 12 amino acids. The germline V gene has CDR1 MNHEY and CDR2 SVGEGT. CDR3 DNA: TGTGCCAGCAGTTACAAAAACACTGAAGCTTTCTTT. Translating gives CASSYKNTEAFF.

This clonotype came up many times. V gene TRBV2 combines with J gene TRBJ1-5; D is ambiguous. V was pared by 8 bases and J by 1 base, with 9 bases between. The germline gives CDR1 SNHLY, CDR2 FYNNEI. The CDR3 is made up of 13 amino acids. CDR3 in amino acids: CASLKDSNQPQHF. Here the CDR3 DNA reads TGTGCCAGCCTTAAGGACAGCAATCAGCCCCAGCATTTT.

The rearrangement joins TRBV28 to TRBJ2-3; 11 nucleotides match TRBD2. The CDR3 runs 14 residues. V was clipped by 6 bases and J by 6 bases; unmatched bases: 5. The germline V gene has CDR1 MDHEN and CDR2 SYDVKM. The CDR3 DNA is TGTGCCAGCAGCTCTAGCGGGAGGCTGGATACGCAGTATTTT. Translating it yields CASSSSGRLDTQYF.

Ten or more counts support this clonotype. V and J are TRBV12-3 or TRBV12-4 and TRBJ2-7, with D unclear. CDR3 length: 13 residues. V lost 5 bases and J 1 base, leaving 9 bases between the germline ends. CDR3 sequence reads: CASSIGTSYEQYF. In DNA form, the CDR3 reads TGTGCCAGCAGTATCGGAACTTCCTACGAGCAGTACTTC.

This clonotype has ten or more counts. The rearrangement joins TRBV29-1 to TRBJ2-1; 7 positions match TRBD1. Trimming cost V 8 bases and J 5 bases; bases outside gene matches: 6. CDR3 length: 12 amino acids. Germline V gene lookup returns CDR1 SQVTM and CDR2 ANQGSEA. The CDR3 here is CSPRDSNNEQFF. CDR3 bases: TGCAGCCCCCGGGACAGTAACAATGAGCAGTTCTTC.

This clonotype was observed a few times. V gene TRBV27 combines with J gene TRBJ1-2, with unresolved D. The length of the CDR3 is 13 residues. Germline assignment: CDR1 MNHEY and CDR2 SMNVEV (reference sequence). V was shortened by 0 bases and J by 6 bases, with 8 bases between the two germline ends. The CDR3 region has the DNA TGTGCCAGCAGTTTATCAAGCGGGGATGGCTACACCTTC. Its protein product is CASSLSSGDGYTF.

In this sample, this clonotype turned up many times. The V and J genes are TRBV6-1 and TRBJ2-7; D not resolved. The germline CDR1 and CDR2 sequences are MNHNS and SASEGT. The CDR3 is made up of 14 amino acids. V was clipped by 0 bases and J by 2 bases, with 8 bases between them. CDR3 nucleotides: TGTGCCAGCAGTGAAGCGCTTGCGGCCTACGAGCAGTACTTC. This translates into CASSEALAAYEQYF.

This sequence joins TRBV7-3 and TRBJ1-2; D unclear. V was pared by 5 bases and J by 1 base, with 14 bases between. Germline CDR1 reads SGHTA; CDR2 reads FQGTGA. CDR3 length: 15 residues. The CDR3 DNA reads TGTGCCAGCAGCCCAACGGGAGTCTTTAACTATGGCTACACCTTC. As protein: CASSPTGVFNYGYTF. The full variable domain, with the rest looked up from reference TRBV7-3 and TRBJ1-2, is GAGVSQTPSNKVTEKGKYVELRCDPISGHTALYWYRQSLGQGPEFLIYFQGTGAADDSGLPNDRFFAVRPEGSVSTLKIQRTERGDSAVYLCASSPTGVFNYGYTFGSGTRLTVV.

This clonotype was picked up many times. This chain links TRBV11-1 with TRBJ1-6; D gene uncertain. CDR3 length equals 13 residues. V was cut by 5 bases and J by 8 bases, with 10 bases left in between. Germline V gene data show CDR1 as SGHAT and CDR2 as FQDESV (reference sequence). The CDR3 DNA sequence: TGTGCCAGCAGCCCAGCGGTAGATTCACCCCTCCACTTT. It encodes CASSPAVDSPLHF. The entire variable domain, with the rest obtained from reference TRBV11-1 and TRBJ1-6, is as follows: EAEVAQSPRYKITEKSQAVAFWCDPISGHATLYWYRQILGQGPELLVQFQDESVVDDSQLPKDRFSAERLKGVDSTLKIQPAELGDSAMYLCASSPAVDSPLHFGNGTRLTVT.

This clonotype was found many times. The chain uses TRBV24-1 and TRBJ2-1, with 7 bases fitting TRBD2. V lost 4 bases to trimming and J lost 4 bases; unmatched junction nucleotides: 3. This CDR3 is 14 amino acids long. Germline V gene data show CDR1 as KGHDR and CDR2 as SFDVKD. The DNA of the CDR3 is TGTGCCACCAGTGAAGGCGGGAGTTACAATGAGCAGTTCTTC. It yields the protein CATSEGGSYNEQFF.

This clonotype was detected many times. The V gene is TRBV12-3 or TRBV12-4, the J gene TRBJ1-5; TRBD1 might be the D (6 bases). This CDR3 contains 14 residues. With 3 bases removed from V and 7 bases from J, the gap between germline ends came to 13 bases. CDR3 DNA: TGTGCCAGCAGTTTCTCAGGGGAAGGCCAGCCCCAGCATTTT. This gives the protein CASSFSGEGQPQHF.

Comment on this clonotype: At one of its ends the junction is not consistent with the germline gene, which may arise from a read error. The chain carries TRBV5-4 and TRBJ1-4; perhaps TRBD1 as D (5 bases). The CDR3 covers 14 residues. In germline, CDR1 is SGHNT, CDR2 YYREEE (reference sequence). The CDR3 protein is CVSSQGTDNEKLFF. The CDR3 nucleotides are TGTGTCAGCAGCCAGGGAACGGATAATGAAAAACTGTTTTTT.

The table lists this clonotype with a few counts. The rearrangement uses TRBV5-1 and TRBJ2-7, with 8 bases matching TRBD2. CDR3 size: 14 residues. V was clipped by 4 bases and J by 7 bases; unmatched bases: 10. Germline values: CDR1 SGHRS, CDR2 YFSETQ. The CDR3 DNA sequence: TGCGCCAGCAGCCCGGGGGATAGCGGGGAGGAGCAGTACTTC. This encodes CASSPGDSGEEQYF.

The CDR3 DNA reads TGCAGTGCTCGGGACCATTACTCTGGAAACACCATATATTTT. Translating gives CSARDHYSGNTIYF. The V call is TRBV20-1, the J call TRBJ1-3, with D tentatively TRBD1 (5 bases). V was trimmed by 5 bases and J by 0 bases, leaving 11 bases between them. This CDR3 comprises 14 residues. Germline lookup yields CDR1 DFQATT and CDR2 SNEGSKA (reference sequence).

CDR3 residues: CATSDQGAGNTGELFF. DNA of the CDR3: TGTGCCACCAGTGATCAGGGGGCAGGGAACACCGGGGAGCTGTTTTTT. The chain recombines TRBV24-1 with TRBJ2-2, with TRBD1 matching 8 bases. J was trimmed by 1 base and V by 3 bases; bases with no gene match: 3. The length of the CDR3 is 16 residues. Germline CDR1 and CDR2: KGHDR and SFDVKD.

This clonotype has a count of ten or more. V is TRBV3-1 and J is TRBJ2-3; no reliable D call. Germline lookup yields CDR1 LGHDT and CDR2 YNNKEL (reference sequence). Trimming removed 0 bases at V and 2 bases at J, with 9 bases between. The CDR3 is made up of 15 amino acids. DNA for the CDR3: TGTGCCAGCAGCCAAGATGGTTCCGTCACAGATACGCAGTATTTT. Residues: CASSQDGSVTDTQYF.

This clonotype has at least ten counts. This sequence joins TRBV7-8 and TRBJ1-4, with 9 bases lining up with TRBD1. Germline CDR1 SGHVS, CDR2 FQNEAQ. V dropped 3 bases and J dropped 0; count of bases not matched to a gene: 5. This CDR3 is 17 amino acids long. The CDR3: CASSLDRGVATNEKLFF. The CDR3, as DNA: TGTGCCAGCAGCTTGGACAGGGGAGTTGCAACTAATGAAAAACTGTTTTTT.

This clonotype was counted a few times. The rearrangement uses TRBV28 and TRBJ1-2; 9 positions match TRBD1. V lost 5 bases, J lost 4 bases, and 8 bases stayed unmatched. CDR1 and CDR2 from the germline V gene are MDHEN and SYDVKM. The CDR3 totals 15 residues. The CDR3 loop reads CASSTTGGESYGYTF. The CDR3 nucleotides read TGTGCCAGCAGTACGACAGGGGGGGAGAGCTATGGCTACACCTTC.

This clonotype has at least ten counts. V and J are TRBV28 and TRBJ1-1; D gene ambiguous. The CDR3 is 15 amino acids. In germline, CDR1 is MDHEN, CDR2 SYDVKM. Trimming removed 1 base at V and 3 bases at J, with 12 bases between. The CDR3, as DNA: TGTGCCAGCAGTTTATATGCGGAAAAGGACACTGAAGCTTTCTTT. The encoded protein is CASSLYAEKDTEAFF.

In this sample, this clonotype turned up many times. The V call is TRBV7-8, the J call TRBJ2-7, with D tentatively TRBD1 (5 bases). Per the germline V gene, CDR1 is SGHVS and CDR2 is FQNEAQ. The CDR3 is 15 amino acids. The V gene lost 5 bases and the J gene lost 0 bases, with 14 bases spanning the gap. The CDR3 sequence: CASSTTDDSSYEQYF. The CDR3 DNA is TGTGCCAGCAGCACGACTGATGACAGCTCCTACGAGCAGTACTTC.

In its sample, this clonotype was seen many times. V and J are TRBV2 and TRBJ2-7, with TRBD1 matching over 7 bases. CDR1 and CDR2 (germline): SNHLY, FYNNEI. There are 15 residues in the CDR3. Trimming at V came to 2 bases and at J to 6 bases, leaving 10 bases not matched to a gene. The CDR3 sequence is CASSEIGGRAGEQYF. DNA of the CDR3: TGTGCCAGCAGTGAAATAGGGGGCAGGGCTGGCGAGCAGTACTTC. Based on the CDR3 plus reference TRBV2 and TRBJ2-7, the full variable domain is EPEVTQTPSHQVTQMGQEVILRCVPISNHLYFYWYRQILGQKVEFLVSFYNNEISEKSEIFDDQFSVERPDGSNFTLKIRSTKLEDSAMYFCASSEIGGRAGEQYFGPGTRLTVT.

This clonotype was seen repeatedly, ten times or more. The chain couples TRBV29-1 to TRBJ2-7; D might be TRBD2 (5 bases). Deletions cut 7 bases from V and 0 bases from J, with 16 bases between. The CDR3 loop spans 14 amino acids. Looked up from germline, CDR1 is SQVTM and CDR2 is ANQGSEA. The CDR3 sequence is CSAAGIHSSYEQYF. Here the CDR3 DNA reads TGCAGCGCCGCGGGCATCCACTCCTCCTACGAGCAGTACTTC.

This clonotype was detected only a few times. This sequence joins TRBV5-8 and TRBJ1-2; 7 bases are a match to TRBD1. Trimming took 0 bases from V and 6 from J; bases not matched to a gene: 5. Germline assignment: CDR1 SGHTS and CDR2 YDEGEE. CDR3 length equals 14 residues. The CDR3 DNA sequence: TGTGCCAGCAGCTTGGACAGGGGCAACAATGGCTACACCTTC. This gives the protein CASSLDRGNNGYTF.

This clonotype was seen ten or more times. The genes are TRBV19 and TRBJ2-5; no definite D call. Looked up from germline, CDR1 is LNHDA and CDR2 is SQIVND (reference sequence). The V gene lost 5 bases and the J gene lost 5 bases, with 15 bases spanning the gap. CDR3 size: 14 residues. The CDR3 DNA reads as TGTGCCAGTAGTCCCGCAGGAGTTTGGGAGACCCAGTACTTC. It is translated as CASSPAGVWETQYF.

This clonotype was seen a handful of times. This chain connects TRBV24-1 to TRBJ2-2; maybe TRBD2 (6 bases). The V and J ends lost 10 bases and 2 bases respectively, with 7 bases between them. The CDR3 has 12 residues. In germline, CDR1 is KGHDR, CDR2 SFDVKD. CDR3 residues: CATEGNTGELFF. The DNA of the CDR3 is TGTGCCACGGAGGGTAACACCGGGGAGCTGTTTTTT.

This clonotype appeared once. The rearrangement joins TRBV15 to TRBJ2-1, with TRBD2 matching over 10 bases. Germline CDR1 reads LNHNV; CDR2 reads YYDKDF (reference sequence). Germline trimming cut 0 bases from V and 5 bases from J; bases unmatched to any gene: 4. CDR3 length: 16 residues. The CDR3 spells CATSRDHLAGDNEQFF. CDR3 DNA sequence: TGTGCCACCAGCAGAGATCATCTAGCGGGAGACAATGAGCAGTTCTTC.

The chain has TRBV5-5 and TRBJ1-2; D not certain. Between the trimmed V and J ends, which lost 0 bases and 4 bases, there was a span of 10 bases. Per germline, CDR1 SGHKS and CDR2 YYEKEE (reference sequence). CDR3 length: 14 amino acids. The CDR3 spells CASSLDLSGYGYTF. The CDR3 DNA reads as TGTGCCAGCAGCTTGGACCTTTCGGGCTATGGCTACACCTTC. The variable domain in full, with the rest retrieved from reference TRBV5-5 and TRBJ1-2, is DAGVTQSPTHLIKTRGQQVTLRCSPISGHKSVSWYQQVLGQGPQFIFQYYEKEERGRGNFPDRFSARQFPNYSSELNVNALLLGDSALYLCASSLDLSGYGYTFGSGTRLTVV.

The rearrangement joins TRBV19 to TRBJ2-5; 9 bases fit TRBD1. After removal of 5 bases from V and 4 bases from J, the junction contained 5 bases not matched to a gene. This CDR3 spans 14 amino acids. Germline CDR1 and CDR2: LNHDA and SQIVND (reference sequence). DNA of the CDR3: TGTGCCAGTAGTGTTGACAGGGGGAGAGAGACCCAGTACTTC. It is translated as CASSVDRGRETQYF.